Shown below are 5 T cell receptor beta chains from a single sample sequenced in a study of vaccination effects on CD4 cells after COVID-19 (dated 2022 in TCRdb). For these TCRs, the target antigens are not known. Receptor libraries were prepared by the immunoSEQ multiplex PCR assay. TCRdb's version of the immuneACCESS table is confined to in-frame rearrangements and falls short of the full clone set. An unresolved V gene accounts for under half of the shortfall where checked; the remainder is of unknown origin. The sample records under 30,000 clones, about 70% of which are singletons. Roughly 22% of the sample is in the top ten clones. In the ViraFEST assay, PBMC were stimulated with viral peptide pools, and antigen-specific CD4+ T cell clonotypes were then identified by expansion using TCR sequencing. After around eleven days of culture, CD4+ T cells were isolated with the EasySep CD4+ T cell isolation kit. Healthy vaccine recipients had no prior SARS-CoV-2 infection, confirmed by negative nucleocapsid antibodies before and after vaccination.

The source material was CD4+ T cells from PBMCs cultured with HCoV-NL63 spike peptides, sampled before COVID-19 vaccination. Per the publication, the cell subset or site label means: HCoV-NL63 spike overlapping peptide pool stimulation. The receptors derive from a human donor who received a COVID-19 vaccine.

The chain is built from TRBV7-9 and TRBJ1-2; a weak D match, TRBD1 (6 bases). The germline gives CDR1 SEHNR, CDR2 FQNEAQ (reference sequence). Trimming shortened V by 2 bases and J by 3 bases, and 7 bases separated the two germline ends. The CDR3 extends over 13 amino acids. The CDR3 sequence: CASSLRQDYGYTF. The CDR3 coding sequence is TGTGCCAGCAGCTTAAGACAGGACTATGGCTACACCTTC.

This rearrangement joins TRBV6-2 or TRBV6-3 to TRBJ2-2; D assignment may be TRBD1 or TRBD2 (5 bases each). Germline CDR1 MNHEY, CDR2 SVGEGT. The CDR3 spans 15 residues. V was trimmed by 6 bases and J by 7 bases, leaving 18 bases between them. CDR3 in amino acids: CASSRAGTGIGELFF. The DNA for the CDR3 is TGTGCCAGCAGCCGCGCCGGGACGGGGATCGGGGAGCTGTTTTTT.

V gene TRBV30 combines with J gene TRBJ1-5, with a possible D match to TRBD1 (6 bases). The CDR3 runs to 12 residues. Germline loops: CDR1 GTSNPN, CDR2 SVGIG (reference sequence). Trimming removed 5 bases from V and 7 bases from J, with 12 bases in between. DNA for the CDR3: TGTGCCTGGGCCCCCGGGACACAGCCCCAGCATTTT. Amino acids: CAWAPGTQPQHF.

This chain uses TRBV20-1 with TRBJ2-5; D not certain. Per the germline V gene, CDR1 is DFQATT and CDR2 is SNEGSKA (reference sequence). The CDR3 has 13 amino acids. V was shortened by 3 bases and J by 0 bases, with 8 bases between the two germline ends. The CDR3 is CSASGVDQETQYF. In DNA, the CDR3 is TGCAGTGCTAGTGGGGTAGACCAAGAGACCCAGTACTTC.

This clone turned up a few times. The rearrangement uses TRBV2 and TRBJ1-4; 7 bases line up with TRBD1. The CDR3 sequence is 14 residues long. The V and J ends lost 2 bases and 8 bases, in that order; junction bases with no gene match: 5. Germline V lookup: CDR1 SNHLY, CDR2 FYNNEI. The CDR3 sequence: CASSERGGREKLFF. The CDR3 nucleotides are TGTGCCAGCAGTGAACGAGGGGGCAGAGAAAAACTGTTTTTT.